The 21 T cell receptor beta chains in this list originate from one sample, sequenced in a study of cytomegalovirus exposure and HLA in healthy donors. PCR involved 60 Vbeta and 13 Jbeta primers. Profiling relied on immunoSEQ multiplex PCR, and the TCRdb table lists in-frame clones only, not all of them. The profile shows 180,000 or so clones, roughly 10% of them singletons. Sequenced: PBMCs. These receptors originate from a woman aged 25 to 45 in good health and CMV-seropositive.

This clone occurred a few times. The chain couples TRBV19 to TRBJ2-5; 8 positions match TRBD1. Germline trimming cut 9 bases from V and 3 bases from J; bases unmatched to any gene: 12. The germline gives CDR1 LNHDA, CDR2 SQIVND (reference sequence). The length of the CDR3 is 15 residues. This chain's CDR3 is CASSGQGGRKETQYF. The CDR3 nucleotides are TGTGCCAGCAGCGGACAGGGTGGGAGGAAAGAGACCCAGTACTTC.

This clone was seen a handful of times. This chain connects TRBV6-1 to TRBJ1-1, with D unresolved. CDR3 length: 14 amino acids. V was trimmed by 4 bases and J by 3 bases, leaving 12 bases between them. Germline V lookup: CDR1 MNHNS, CDR2 SASEGT. This CDR3 reads CASSVETRYTEAFF. CDR3 in DNA: TGTGCCAGCAGTGTAGAGACAAGGTACACTGAAGCTTTCTTT.

J is TRBJ2-7 and V is TRBV4-2; 13 bases are shared with TRBD2. V shed 3 bases and J 3 bases; nucleotides not matched to a gene: 5. The V gene's germline CDR1 is LGHNA and CDR2 YNFKEQ. The CDR3 sequence is 16 residues long. This CDR3 is CASSHGGTSGNYEQYF. As DNA, the CDR3 is TGTGCCAGCAGCCATGGGGGGACTAGCGGGAACTACGAGCAGTACTTC.

This clone was observed a handful of times. This sequence joins TRBV27 and TRBJ1-1; D not certain. This CDR3 comprises 15 residues. With 3 bases removed from V and 0 bases from J, the gap between germline ends came to 11 bases. Germline CDR1 and CDR2: MNHEY and SMNVEV (reference sequence). The CDR3 nucleotides read TGTGCCAGCAGTTTCTCCCAGTATATGAACACTGAAGCTTTCTTT. This codes for CASSFSQYMNTEAFF.

V gene TRBV6-1 combines with J gene TRBJ1-2; tentatively, D is TRBD1 (5 bases). CDR1 is MNHNS and CDR2 is SASEGT in the germline V gene. CDR3 size: 12 residues. With 6 bases removed from V and 4 bases from J, the gap between germline ends came to 9 bases. CDR3 nucleotides: TGTGCCAGCAGGACAGACCTCTATGGCTACACCTTC. It is translated as CASRTDLYGYTF.

This clone was seen only a few times. The junction and the germline gene differ at one end; a read error may be behind it. The V call is TRBV19, the J call TRBJ2-1; 8 positions match TRBD2. Germline loops: CDR1 LNHDA, CDR2 SQIVND (reference sequence). The CDR3 spans 17 residues. The CDR3 reads CASSNYGRLATYNEQFF. Written as DNA, the CDR3 is TGTGCCAGTAGTAATTACGGGCGACTAGCGACCTATAATGAGCAGTTCTTC.

This chain joins TRBV30 and TRBJ1-3, with a possible D match to TRBD1 (5 bases). Germline V gives CDR1 GTSNPN, CDR2 SVGIG (reference sequence). This CDR3 contains 15 residues. V was clipped by 3 bases and J by 1 base, with 13 bases between them. CDR3 protein: CAWRYLGESGNTIYF. CDR3 bases: TGTGCCTGGAGGTACTTAGGGGAATCTGGAAACACCATATATTTT.

The chain employs TRBV25-1 and TRBJ1-3; D unresolved. Trimming removed 3 bases from V and 0 bases from J, with 6 bases in between. From germline, CDR1 is MGHDK and CDR2 SYGVNS. The CDR3 spans 14 residues. The CDR3 is CASSESFSGNTIYF. CDR3 nucleotide sequence: TGTGCCAGCAGTGAGTCGTTCTCTGGAAACACCATATATTTT.

J is TRBJ1-1 and V is TRBV5-1, with 10 nucleotides matching TRBD1. There are 14 residues in the CDR3. Germline V CDR1 and CDR2: SGHRS, YFSETQ. The V gene end was trimmed by 5 bases and the J gene end by 3 bases; junction bases not matched to a gene: 4. CDR3: CASRAGTGDTEAFF. CDR3 in DNA: TGCGCCAGCAGAGCCGGGACAGGGGACACTGAAGCTTTCTTT.

There are a few counts of this clone. This chain uses TRBV19 with TRBJ2-3; possibly TRBD2 for D (5 bases). This CDR3 is 15 amino acids long. The ends were cut back, 7 bases at V and 3 bases at J, with 17 bases in the middle. Germline assignment: CDR1 LNHDA and CDR2 SQIVND (reference sequence). As DNA, the CDR3 is TGTGCCAGTAAGAGAACTACTAGTATAACAGATACGCAGTATTTT. Its translation is CASKRTTSITDTQYF. The full variable domain, rest sourced from reference TRBV19 and TRBJ2-3, is DGGITQSPKYLFRKEGQNVTLSCEQNLNHDAMYWYRQDPGQGLRLIYYSQIVNDFQKGDIAEGYSVSREKKESFPLTVTSAQKNPTAFYLCASKRTTSITDTQYFGPGTRLTVL.

This clone was detected a few times. The chain couples TRBV7-9 to TRBJ2-5, with D possibly matching TRBD2 (6 bases). Germline V CDR1 and CDR2: SEHNR, FQNEAQ (reference sequence). The CDR3 contains 15 residues. Trimming cost V 8 bases and J 2 bases, with 18 bases left between them. In DNA form, the CDR3 reads TGTGCCAGCGGCCTCGGCGGGGACCTGCAAGAGACCCAGTACTTC. It yields the protein CASGLGGDLQETQYF.

The rearrangement links TRBV30 to TRBJ2-3; 9 bases are shared with TRBD2. Looked up from germline, CDR1 is GTSNPN and CDR2 is SVGIG (reference sequence). Losses at the gene ends were 1 base for V and 0 bases for J; bases not matched to a gene: 2. The CDR3 extends over 15 amino acids. CDR3 DNA: TGTGCCTGGAGTGGACTAGCGGTCAGCACAGATACGCAGTATTTT. This translates into CAWSGLAVSTDTQYF. The full variable domain, its missing parts supplied by reference TRBV30 and TRBJ2-3, is SQTIHQWPATLVQPVGSPLSLECTVEGTSNPNLYWYRQAAGRGLQLLFYSVGIGQISSEVPQNLSASRPQDRQFILSSKKLLLSDSGFYLCAWSGLAVSTDTQYFGPGTRLTVL.

In its sample, this clone was seen a few times. J is TRBJ1-5 and V is TRBV6-5; tentative D call: TRBD1 (6 bases). This CDR3 has 14 residues. Trimming left V 2 bases short and J 7 bases short, with 12 bases between. Germline CDR1 MNHEY, CDR2 SVGAGI. CDR3 protein: CASSYHRDRQPQHF. CDR3 sequence (DNA): TGTGCCAGCAGTTACCACAGGGATCGGCAGCCCCAGCATTTT.

In its sample, this clone was seen a few times. This chain uses TRBV15 with TRBJ2-7; 11 bases are a match to TRBD1. V shed 5 bases and J 2 bases; nucleotides not matched to a gene: 5. The CDR3 extends over 15 amino acids. Germline values: CDR1 LNHNV, CDR2 YYDKDF (reference sequence). CDR3 residues: CATSRGTGGPYEQYF. In DNA, the CDR3 is TGTGCCACCAGCCGGGGGACAGGGGGGCCCTACGAGCAGTACTTC.

The V gene is TRBV19, the J gene TRBJ1-1; TRBD1 agrees at 7 bases. The CDR3 is 15 amino acids. The V and J ends lost 5 bases and 4 bases, in that order; junction bases with no gene match: 10. Germline values: CDR1 LNHDA, CDR2 SQIVND (reference sequence). CDR3 sequence reads: CASSPPTGRGTEAFF. CDR3 bases: TGTGCCAGTAGTCCCCCGACAGGGAGAGGCACTGAAGCTTTCTTT. The whole variable domain, filled in from reference TRBV19 and TRBJ1-1, reads DGGITQSPKYLFRKEGQNVTLSCEQNLNHDAMYWYRQDPGQGLRLIYYSQIVNDFQKGDIAEGYSVSREKKESFPLTVTSAQKNPTAFYLCASSPPTGRGTEAFFGQGTRLTVV.

This chain connects TRBV5-1 to TRBJ1-3, with D perhaps TRBD1 (6 bases). CDR1 SGHRS and CDR2 YFSETQ come from the germline V gene. There are 16 residues in the CDR3. With 0 bases removed from V and 4 bases from J, the gap between germline ends came to 14 bases. The CDR3: CASSLALTGSGNTIYF. The CDR3 DNA reads TGCGCCAGCAGCTTGGCCCTGACAGGCTCAGGAAACACCATATATTTT.

This clone was seen only a few times. CDR3 in amino acids: CASSEAGADDEQYF. In DNA form, the CDR3 reads TGCGCCAGCAGTGAGGCGGGGGCTGATGACGAGCAGTACTTC. The rearrangement joins TRBV10-1 to TRBJ2-7; tentatively, D is TRBD2 (7 bases). Germline V gene data show CDR1 as WNHNN and CDR2 as SYGVQD (reference sequence). This CDR3 is 14 amino acids long. Trimming took off 2 bases at V and 5 bases at J, with 13 bases between the two ends.

V gene TRBV5-8 combines with J gene TRBJ1-2; D perhaps matches TRBD1 (5 bases). CDR1 is SGHTS, CDR2 YDEGEE, per germline. The CDR3 spans 11 residues. Trimming cost V 7 bases and J 8 bases, with 12 bases left between them. The CDR3 is CASGQGYGYTF. The CDR3 DNA reads as TGTGCCAGCGGCCAGGGTTACGGCTACACCTTC.

The chain recombines TRBV7-9 with TRBJ2-1; D ambiguous. This CDR3 is built from 12 residues. V was trimmed by 5 bases and J by 6 bases, leaving 8 bases between them. Germline V gene sequence: CDR1 SEHNR, CDR2 FQNEAQ (reference sequence). The CDR3 is CASSTEVNEQFF. CDR3 in DNA: TGTGCCAGCAGCACTGAAGTCAATGAGCAGTTCTTC.

This sequence joins TRBV4-1 and TRBJ2-3, with TRBD2 identical over 9 bases. Germline CDR1 and CDR2: MGHRA and YSYEKL. The CDR3 is 15 amino acids. V lost 2 bases to trimming and J lost 3 bases; unmatched junction nucleotides: 3. CDR3 protein: CASSQLAGVTDTQYF. The CDR3, as DNA: TGCGCCAGCAGCCAATTAGCGGGAGTGACAGATACGCAGTATTTT.

This sequence joins TRBV11-3 and TRBJ1-1; D is uncertain. The CDR3 consists of 14 residues. Trimming pared 5 bases from V and 3 bases from J, leaving 13 bases between. CDR1 is SGHNT and CDR2 is YENEEA in the germline V gene. The CDR3 is CASSPGAGDTEAFF. The CDR3 DNA reads TGTGCCAGCAGCCCCGGTGCCGGTGACACTGAAGCTTTCTTT. Drawing the rest from reference TRBV11-3 and TRBJ1-1, the complete variable domain is EAGVVQSPRYKIIEKKQPVAFWCNPISGHNTLYWYLQNLGQGPELLIRYENEEAVDDSQLPKDRFSAERLKGVDSTLKIQPAELGDSAVYLCASSPGAGDTEAFFGQGTRLTVV.